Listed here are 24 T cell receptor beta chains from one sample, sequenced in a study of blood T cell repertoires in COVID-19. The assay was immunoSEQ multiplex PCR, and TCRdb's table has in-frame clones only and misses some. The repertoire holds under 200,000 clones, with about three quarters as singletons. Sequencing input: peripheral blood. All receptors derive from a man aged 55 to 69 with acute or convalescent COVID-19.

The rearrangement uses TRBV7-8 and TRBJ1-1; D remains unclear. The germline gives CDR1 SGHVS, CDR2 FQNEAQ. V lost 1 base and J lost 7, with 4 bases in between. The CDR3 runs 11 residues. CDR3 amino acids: CASSLGLEAFF. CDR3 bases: TGTGCCAGCAGCTTAGGGCTTGAAGCTTTCTTT.

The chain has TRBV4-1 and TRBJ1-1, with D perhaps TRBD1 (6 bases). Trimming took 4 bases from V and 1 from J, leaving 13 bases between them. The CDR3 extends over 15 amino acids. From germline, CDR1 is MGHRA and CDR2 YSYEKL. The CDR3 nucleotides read TGCGCCAGCAGCCTCGAAGGACAGCAGAACACTGAAGCTTTCTTT. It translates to CASSLEGQQNTEAFF.

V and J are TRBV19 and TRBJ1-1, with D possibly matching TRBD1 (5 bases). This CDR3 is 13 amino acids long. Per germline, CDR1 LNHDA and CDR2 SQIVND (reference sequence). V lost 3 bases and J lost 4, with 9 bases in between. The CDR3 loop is CASSIRRGTEAFF. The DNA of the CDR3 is TGTGCCAGTAGTATTAGAAGGGGCACTGAAGCTTTCTTT.

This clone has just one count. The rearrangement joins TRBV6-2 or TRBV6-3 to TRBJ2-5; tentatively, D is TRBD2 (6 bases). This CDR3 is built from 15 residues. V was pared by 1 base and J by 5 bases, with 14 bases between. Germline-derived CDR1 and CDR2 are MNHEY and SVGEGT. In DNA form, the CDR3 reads TGTGCCAGCAGTTACTTAGTGGTACGGGGGGAGACCCAGTACTTC. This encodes CASSYLVVRGETQYF.

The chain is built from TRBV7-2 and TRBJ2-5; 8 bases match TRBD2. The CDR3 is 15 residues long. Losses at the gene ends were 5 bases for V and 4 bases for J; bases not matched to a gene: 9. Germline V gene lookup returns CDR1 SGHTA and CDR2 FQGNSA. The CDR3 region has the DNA TGTGCCAGCAGCGTCACTAGCGGAGGAACAGAGACCCAGTACTTC. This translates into CASSVTSGGTETQYF.

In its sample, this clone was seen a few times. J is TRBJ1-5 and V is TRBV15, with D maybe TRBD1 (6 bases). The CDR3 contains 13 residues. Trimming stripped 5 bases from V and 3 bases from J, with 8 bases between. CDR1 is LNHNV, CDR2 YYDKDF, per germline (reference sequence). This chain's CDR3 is CATSRDINQPQHF. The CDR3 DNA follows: TGTGCCACCAGCCGGGACATCAATCAGCCCCAGCATTTT.

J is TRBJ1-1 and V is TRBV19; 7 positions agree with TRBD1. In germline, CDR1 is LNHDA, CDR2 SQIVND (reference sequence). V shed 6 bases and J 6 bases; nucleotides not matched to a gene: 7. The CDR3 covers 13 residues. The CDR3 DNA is TGTGCCAGTAGGACAGGGCTCTTCCCTGAAGCTTTCTTT. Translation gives CASRTGLFPEAFF.

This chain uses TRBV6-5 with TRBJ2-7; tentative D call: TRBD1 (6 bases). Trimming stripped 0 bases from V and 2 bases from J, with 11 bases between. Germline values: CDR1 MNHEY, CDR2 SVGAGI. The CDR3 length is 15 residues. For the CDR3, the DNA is TGTGCCAGCAGTTACTCAAGGGACACGACCTACGAGCAGTACTTC. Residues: CASSYSRDTTYEQYF.

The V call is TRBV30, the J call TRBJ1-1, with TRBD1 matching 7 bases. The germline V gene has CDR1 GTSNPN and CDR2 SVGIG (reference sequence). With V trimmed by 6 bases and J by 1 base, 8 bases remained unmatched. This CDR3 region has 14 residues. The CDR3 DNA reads TGTGCCTGCTCCCTAGGGGGCCGGAACACTGAAGCTTTCTTT. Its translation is CACSLGGRNTEAFF.

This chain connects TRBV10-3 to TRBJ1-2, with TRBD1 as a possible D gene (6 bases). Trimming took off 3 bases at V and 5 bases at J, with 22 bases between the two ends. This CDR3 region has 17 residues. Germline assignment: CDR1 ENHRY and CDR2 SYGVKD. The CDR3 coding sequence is TGTGCCATCAGTGAAGCGGGGCAGGGGAAGCTCCAATATGGCTACACCTTC. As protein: CAISEAGQGKLQYGYTF.

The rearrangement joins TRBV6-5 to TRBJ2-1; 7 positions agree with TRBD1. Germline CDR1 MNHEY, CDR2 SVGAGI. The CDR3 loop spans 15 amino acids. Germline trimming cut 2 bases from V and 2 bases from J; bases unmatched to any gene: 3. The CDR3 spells CASSYAGTAYNEQFF. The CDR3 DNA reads TGTGCCAGCAGTTACGCCGGGACAGCCTACAATGAGCAGTTCTTC.

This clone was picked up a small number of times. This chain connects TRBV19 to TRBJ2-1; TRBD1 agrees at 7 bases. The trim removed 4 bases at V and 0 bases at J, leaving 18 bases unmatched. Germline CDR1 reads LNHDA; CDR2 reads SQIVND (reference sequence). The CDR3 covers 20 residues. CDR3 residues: CASSTTRNRDRTSSYNEQFF. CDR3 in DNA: TGTGCCAGTAGTACGACACGCAACCGGGACAGAACCTCCTCCTACAATGAGCAGTTCTTC.

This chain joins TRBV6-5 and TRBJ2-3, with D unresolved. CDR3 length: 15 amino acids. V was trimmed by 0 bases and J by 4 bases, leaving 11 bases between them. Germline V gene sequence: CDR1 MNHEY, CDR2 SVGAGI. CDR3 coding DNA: TGTGCCAGCAGTTACTCGCTGGGCCCCCCAGATACGCAGTATTTT. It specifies CASSYSLGPPDTQYF.

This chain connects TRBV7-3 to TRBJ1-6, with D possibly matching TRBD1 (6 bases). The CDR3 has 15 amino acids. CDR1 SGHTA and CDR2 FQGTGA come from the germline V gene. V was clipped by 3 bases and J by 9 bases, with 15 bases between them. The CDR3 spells CASSFDSQGGSPLHF. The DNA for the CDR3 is TGTGCCAGCAGCTTCGACTCACAAGGGGGTTCACCCCTCCACTTT.

In nucleotides, the CDR3 is TGTGCCACCAGGGGACAGCGAAACACCGGGGAGCTGTTTTTT. Translated, it gives CATRGQRNTGELFF. The chain couples TRBV15 to TRBJ2-2, with 7 bases identical to TRBD1. In germline, CDR1 is LNHNV, CDR2 YYDKDF (reference sequence). This CDR3 region has 14 residues. Trimming took 6 bases from V and 2 from J; bases not matched to a gene: 3.

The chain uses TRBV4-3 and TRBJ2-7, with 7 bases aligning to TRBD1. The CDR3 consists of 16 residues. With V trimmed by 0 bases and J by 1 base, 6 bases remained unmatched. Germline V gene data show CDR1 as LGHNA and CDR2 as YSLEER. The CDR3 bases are TGCGCCAGCAGCCAAGATGCAGGGGGTGGATCCTACGAGCAGTACTTC. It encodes CASSQDAGGGSYEQYF.

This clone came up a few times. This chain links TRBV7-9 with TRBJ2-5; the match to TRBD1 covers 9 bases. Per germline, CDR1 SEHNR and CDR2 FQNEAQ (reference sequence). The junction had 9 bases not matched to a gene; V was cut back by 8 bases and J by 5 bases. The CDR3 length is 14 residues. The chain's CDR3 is CASRLGQGVETQYF. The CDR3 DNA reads TGTGCCAGCCGGTTGGGACAGGGTGTCGAGACCCAGTACTTC.

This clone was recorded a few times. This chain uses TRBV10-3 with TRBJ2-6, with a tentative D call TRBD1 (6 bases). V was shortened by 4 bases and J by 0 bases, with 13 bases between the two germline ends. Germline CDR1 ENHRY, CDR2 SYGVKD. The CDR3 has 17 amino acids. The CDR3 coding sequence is TGTGCCATCAGTGCAGGGGCGTCTCTCTCTGGGGCCAACGTCCTGACTTTC. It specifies CAISAGASLSGANVLTF.

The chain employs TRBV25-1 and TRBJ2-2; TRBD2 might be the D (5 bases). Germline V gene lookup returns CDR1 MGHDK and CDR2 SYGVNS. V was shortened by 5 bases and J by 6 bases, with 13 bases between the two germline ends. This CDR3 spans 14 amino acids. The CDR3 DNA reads TGTGCCAGCAGTACAAGGGAGAGGGCCGGGGAGCTGTTTTTT. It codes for CASSTRERAGELFF.

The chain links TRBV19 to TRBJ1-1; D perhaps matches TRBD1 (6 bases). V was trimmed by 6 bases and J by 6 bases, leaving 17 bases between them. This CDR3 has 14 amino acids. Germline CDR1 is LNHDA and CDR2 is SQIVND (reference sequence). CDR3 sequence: CASRSNPGHPEAFF. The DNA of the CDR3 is TGTGCCAGTAGGTCAAACCCGGGACACCCTGAAGCTTTCTTT. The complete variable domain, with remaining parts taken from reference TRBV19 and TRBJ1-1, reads DGGITQSPKYLFRKEGQNVTLSCEQNLNHDAMYWYRQDPGQGLRLIYYSQIVNDFQKGDIAEGYSVSREKKESFPLTVTSAQKNPTAFYLCASRSNPGHPEAFFGQGTRLTVV.

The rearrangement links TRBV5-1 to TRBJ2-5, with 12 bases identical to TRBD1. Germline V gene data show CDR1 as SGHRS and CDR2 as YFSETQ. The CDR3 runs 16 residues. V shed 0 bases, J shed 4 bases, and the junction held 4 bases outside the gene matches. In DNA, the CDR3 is TGCGCCAGCAGCTTGGAGGGACAGGGGGCCAGAGAGACCCAGTACTTC. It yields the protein CASSLEGQGARETQYF.

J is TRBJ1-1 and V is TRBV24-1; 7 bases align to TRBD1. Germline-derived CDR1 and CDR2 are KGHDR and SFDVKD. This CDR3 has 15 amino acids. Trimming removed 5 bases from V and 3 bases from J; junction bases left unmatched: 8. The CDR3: CATSATGQDHTEAFF. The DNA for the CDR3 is TGTGCCACCAGTGCCACCGGACAGGACCACACTGAAGCTTTCTTT.

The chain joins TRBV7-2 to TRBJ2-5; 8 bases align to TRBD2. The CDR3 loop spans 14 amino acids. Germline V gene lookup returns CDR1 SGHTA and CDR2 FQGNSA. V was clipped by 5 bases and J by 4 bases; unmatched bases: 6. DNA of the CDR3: TGTGCCAGCAGCGCTACTAGCGGAGGAGAGACCCAGTACTTC. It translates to CASSATSGGETQYF.

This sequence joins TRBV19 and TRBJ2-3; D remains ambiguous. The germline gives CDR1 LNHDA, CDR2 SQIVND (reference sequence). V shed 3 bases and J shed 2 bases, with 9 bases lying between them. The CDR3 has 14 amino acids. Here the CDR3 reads CASSIIRATDTQYF. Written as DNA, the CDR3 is TGTGCCAGTAGTATCATAAGAGCCACAGATACGCAGTATTTT. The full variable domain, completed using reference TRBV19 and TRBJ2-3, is DGGITQSPKYLFRKEGQNVTLSCEQNLNHDAMYWYRQDPGQGLRLIYYSQIVNDFQKGDIAEGYSVSREKKESFPLTVTSAQKNPTAFYLCASSIIRATDTQYFGPGTRLTVL.